This T cell receptor beta chain was obtained from a study of shared clonotypes between healthy human individuals. Several immunoSEQ plates held equal portions of the genomic DNA taken from each subset. Some clones are missing from TCRdb's copy, which holds only in-frame ones; the method was immunoSEQ multiplex PCR. The table shows around 700,000 clones, with 72% occurring only once. Germline CDR1 is SGHRS and CDR2 is YFSETQ. The V and J ends lost 2 bases and 0 bases respectively, with 8 bases between them. This CDR3 spans 15 amino acids. The sequenced sample consisted of memory CD4+ T cells sorted from blood. Indicated subset: CD45RA-negative fraction. This rearrangement joins TRBV5-1 to TRBJ2-2; the D is unclear. This TCR came from a woman in her 30s in good health. CDR3 coding DNA: TGCGCCAGCAGCTTAACTACCGCGAACACCGGGGAGCTGTTTTTT. This encodes CASSLTTANTGELFF.